This TCR beta chain is from a study of cytomegalovirus exposure and HLA in healthy donors. Whole-study findings and limits: The authors reported that TCR beta sequences could predict HLA-A and HLA-B alleles. These predictions were accurate for most subjects in the first cohort. Later on, analysis showed that most CMV-associated TCR beta chains appeared to be HLA-restricted. Later analysis suggested links between common viral pathogens and several top significant clusters.

Whereas donors were nominally healthy upon sampling, unrecorded immune exposures were probable. Primers included in the PCR were 60 Vbeta and 13 Jbeta primers. Produced via immunoSEQ multiplex PCR; TCRdb's table is partial and in-frame only. Of 55,000 to 80,000 clones detected, around 75% appear once; the ten largest clones hold roughly 25%. Trimming took 6 bases from V and 3 from J; bases not matched to a gene: 15. The CDR3 runs to 17 residues. Germline V CDR1 and CDR2: MNHEY, SMNVEV (reference sequence). This clone was recorded once. Its antigen is still unknown. The source material was PBMCs. This chain connects TRBV27 to TRBJ2-7, with 9 bases identical to TRBD2. This receptor was taken from a woman aged 35 to 49 in good health and CMV-seropositive. This chain's CDR3 is CASSPPGTGTSSYEQYF. DNA for the CDR3: TGTGCCAGCAGCCCACCAGGGACCGGGACTAGCAGCTACGAGCAGTACTTC.